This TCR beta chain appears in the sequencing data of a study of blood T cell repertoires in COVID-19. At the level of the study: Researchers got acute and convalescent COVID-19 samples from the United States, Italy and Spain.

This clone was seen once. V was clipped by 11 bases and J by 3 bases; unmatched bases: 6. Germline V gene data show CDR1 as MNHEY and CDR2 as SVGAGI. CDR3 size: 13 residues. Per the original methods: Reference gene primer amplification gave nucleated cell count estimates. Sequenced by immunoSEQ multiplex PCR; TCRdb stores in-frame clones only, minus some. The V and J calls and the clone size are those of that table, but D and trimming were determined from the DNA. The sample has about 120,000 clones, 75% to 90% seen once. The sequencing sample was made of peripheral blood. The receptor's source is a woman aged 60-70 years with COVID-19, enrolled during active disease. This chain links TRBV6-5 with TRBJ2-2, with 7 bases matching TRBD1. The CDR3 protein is CAVPGQHTGELFF. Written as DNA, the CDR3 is TGTGCCGTCCCGGGACAGCACACCGGGGAGCTGTTTTTT.